A selection of T cell receptor beta chains follows, all from one sample in a study of T cell repertoires in cytomegalovirus infection. TCRdb called the reads again in MiXCR, with one record for every CDR3 protein. Among about 400,000 distinct CDR3 sequences listed, about 35% were seen once. No antigen has been identified for these receptors. Sequenced here: cultured PBMCs, sampled from culture after CMV antigen stimulation. These receptors were collected from a human donor in good health (CMV status not recorded). Some clones in this sample may be carry-over from other donors' samples. CDR3s include the opening cysteine and the closing phenylalanine or tryptophan. The D gene is left open where the match is weak. Clone size is shown for a subset of rows, as once, few, many or a class of expanded clone.

D gene: NA
J gene: TRBJ2-7
clone size: few
V gene: TRBV27
CDR3 DNA: TGTGCCAGCAGTGACAGCGTCAACGAGCAGTACTTC
CDR3 protein: CASSDSVNEQYF

D gene: TRBD2
J gene: TRBJ2-1
clone size: NA
V gene: TRBV7-2
CDR3 DNA: TGTGCCAGCAGACATAGCGGGAGGGTGTATGAGCAGTTCTTC
CDR3 protein: CASRHSGRVYEQFF

D gene: TRBD1
J gene: TRBJ2-7
clone size: NA
V gene: TRBV6-2/TRBV6-3
CDR3 DNA: TGTGCCAGCACCCCGGGACAGGGGCGCTACGAGCAGTACTTC
CDR3 protein: CASTPGQGRYEQYF

D gene: TRBD2
J gene: TRBJ2-1
clone size: few
V gene: TRBV7-9
CDR3 DNA: TGTGCCAGCAGCTTAGTAGCGGGAGGATCCTACAATGAGCAGTTCTTC
CDR3 protein: CASSLVAGGSYNEQFF

D gene: NA
J gene: TRBJ2-3
clone size: NA
V gene: TRBV12-3/TRBV12-4
CDR3 DNA: TGTGCCAGCAGTTTAGCGCTACCGGATACGCAGTATTTT
CDR3 protein: CASSLALPDTQYF

D gene: TRBD2
J gene: TRBJ2-5
clone size: NA
V gene: TRBV6-2/TRBV6-3
CDR3 DNA: TGTGCCAGCAGCCCAGGACTAGCGGGAGGCCAAGAGACCCAGTACTTC
CDR3 protein: CASSPGLAGGQETQYF

D gene: NA
J gene: TRBJ1-5
clone size: NA
V gene: TRBV19
CDR3 DNA: TGTGCCAGTAGTATTAGTGACAGAACACAGCCCCAGCATTTT
CDR3 protein: CASSISDRTQPQHF

D gene: TRBD1
J gene: TRBJ1-1
clone size: NA
V gene: TRBV7-3
CDR3 DNA: TGTGCCAGCAGCTTAGGCGGACAGGCTGAAGCTTTCTTT
CDR3 protein: CASSLGGQAEAFF

D gene: NA
J gene: TRBJ2-1
clone size: NA
V gene: TRBV19
CDR3 DNA: TGTGCCAGTAGTATGCGTCGAAATGGGGGCGATGAGCAGTTCTTC
CDR3 protein: CASSMRRNGGDEQFF

D gene: NA
J gene: TRBJ2-1
clone size: NA
V gene: TRBV19
CDR3 DNA: TGTGCCAGTAGTACTCAGCACCCTGAGGAGCAGTTCTTC
CDR3 protein: CASSTQHPEEQFF

D gene: NA
J gene: TRBJ2-7
clone size: few
V gene: TRBV4-1
CDR3 DNA: TGCGCCAGCAGCCTGGAGCCCGGGACGCCACCCTACGAGCAGTACTTC
CDR3 protein: CASSLEPGTPPYEQYF

D gene: NA
J gene: TRBJ1-2
clone size: few
V gene: TRBV12-3/TRBV12-4
CDR3 DNA: TGTGCCAGCAAAACCAGGGGCGTTGGGTATGGCTACACCTTC
CDR3 protein: CASKTRGVGYGYTF

D gene: NA
J gene: TRBJ2-7
clone size: NA
V gene: TRBV5-1
CDR3 DNA: TGCGCCAGCAGCATCGGGACGCCATCCTACGAGCAGTACTTC
CDR3 protein: CASSIGTPSYEQYF

D gene: NA
J gene: TRBJ2-5
clone size: many
V gene: TRBV7-2
CDR3 DNA: TGTGCCATTAGCAGTACGGCCGGGGGTGAGACCCAGTACTTC
CDR3 protein: CAISSTAGGETQYF